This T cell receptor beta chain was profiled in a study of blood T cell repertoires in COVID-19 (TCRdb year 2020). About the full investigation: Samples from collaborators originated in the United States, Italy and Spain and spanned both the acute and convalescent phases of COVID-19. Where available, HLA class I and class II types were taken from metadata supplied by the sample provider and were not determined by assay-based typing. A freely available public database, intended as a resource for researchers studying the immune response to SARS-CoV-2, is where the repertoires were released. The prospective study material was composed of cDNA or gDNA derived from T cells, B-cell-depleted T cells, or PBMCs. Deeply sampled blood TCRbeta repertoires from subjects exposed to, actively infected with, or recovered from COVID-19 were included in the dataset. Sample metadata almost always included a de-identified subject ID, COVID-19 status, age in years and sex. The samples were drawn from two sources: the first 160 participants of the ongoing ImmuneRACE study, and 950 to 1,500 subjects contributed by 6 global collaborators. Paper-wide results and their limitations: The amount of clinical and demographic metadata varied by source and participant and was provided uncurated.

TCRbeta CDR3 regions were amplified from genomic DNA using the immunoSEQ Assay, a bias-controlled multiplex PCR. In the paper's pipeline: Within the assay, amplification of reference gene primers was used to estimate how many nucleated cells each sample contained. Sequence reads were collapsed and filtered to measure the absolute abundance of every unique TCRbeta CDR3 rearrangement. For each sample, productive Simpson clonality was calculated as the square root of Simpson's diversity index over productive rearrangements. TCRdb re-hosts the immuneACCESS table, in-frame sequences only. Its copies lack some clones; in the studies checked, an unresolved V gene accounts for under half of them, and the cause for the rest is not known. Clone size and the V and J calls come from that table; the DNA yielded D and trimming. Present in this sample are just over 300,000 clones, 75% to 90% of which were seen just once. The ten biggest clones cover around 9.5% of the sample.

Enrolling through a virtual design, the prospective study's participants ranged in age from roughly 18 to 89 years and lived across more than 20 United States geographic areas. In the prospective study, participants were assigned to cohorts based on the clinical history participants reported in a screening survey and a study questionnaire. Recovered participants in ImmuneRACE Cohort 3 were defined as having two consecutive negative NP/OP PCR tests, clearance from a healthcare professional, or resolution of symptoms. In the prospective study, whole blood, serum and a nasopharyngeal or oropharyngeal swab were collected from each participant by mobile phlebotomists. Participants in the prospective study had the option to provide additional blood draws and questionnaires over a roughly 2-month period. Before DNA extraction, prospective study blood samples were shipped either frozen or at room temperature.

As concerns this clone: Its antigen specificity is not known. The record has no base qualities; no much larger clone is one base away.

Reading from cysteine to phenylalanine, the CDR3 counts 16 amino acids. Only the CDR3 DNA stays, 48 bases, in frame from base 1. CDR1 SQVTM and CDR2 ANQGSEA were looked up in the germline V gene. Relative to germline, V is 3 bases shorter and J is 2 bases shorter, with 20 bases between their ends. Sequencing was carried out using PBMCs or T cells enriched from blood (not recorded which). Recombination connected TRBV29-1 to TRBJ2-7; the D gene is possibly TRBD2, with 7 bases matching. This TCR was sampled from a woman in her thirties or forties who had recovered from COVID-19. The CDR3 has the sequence CSVDARGRGATYEQYF. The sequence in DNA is TGCAGCGTTGATGCTCGGGGACGGGGGGCGACCTACGAGCAGTACTTC.